The 4 T cell receptor beta chains below all came from one sample that was sequenced in a study of early T cells in non-severe SARS-CoV-2 infection. TCRdb used MiXCR to reprocess the 5' RACE reads, holding one entry per CDR3 protein. The profile shows more than 90,000 distinct CDR3 sequences, approximately 13% of them singletons. What was sequenced was whole blood. The receptors derive from an adult who was a healthcare worker with PCR-confirmed SARS-CoV-2 infection or an uninfected control (not recorded which).

The chain joins TRBV29-1 to TRBJ1-1; 8 bases fit TRBD1. Germline V gene sequence: CDR1 SQVTM, CDR2 ANQGSEA. Germline trimming cut 6 bases from V and 5 bases from J; bases unmatched to any gene: 11. The CDR3 totals 14 residues. The CDR3 sequence: CSVELSQGGTEAFF. In DNA form, the CDR3 reads TGCAGCGTCGAACTGTCACAGGGGGGAACTGAAGCTTTCTTT.

This clonotype was seen ten or more times. The rearrangement joins TRBV4-2 to TRBJ1-2; no reliable D call. The CDR3 sequence is 14 residues long. CDR1 is LGHNA, CDR2 YNFKEQ, per germline. V lost 4 bases and J lost 3, with 12 bases in between. The CDR3 spells CASSPLGVDYGYTF. CDR3 bases: TGTGCCAGCAGCCCTCTGGGAGTCGACTATGGCTACACCTTC.

The rearrangement links TRBV20-1 to TRBJ2-5, with D perhaps TRBD1 (6 bases). Trimming stripped 4 bases from V and 1 base from J, with 10 bases between. The germline V gene has CDR1 DFQATT and CDR2 SNEGSKA (reference sequence). The CDR3 runs to 13 residues. CDR3 protein: CSATGHLQETQYF. The CDR3 DNA reads as TGCAGTGCTACGGGACACCTCCAAGAGACCCAGTACTTC.

This clonotype came up a few times. The genes are TRBV29-1 and TRBJ1-1; 12 nucleotides match TRBD1. V gave up 5 bases and J gave up 1 base; unmatched junction bases: 5. Per germline, CDR1 SQVTM and CDR2 ANQGSEA. The length of the CDR3 is 15 residues. The CDR3 region is CSVLGQGARNTEAFF. The DNA of the CDR3 is TGCAGCGTTTTGGGACAGGGGGCCCGGAACACTGAAGCTTTCTTT.